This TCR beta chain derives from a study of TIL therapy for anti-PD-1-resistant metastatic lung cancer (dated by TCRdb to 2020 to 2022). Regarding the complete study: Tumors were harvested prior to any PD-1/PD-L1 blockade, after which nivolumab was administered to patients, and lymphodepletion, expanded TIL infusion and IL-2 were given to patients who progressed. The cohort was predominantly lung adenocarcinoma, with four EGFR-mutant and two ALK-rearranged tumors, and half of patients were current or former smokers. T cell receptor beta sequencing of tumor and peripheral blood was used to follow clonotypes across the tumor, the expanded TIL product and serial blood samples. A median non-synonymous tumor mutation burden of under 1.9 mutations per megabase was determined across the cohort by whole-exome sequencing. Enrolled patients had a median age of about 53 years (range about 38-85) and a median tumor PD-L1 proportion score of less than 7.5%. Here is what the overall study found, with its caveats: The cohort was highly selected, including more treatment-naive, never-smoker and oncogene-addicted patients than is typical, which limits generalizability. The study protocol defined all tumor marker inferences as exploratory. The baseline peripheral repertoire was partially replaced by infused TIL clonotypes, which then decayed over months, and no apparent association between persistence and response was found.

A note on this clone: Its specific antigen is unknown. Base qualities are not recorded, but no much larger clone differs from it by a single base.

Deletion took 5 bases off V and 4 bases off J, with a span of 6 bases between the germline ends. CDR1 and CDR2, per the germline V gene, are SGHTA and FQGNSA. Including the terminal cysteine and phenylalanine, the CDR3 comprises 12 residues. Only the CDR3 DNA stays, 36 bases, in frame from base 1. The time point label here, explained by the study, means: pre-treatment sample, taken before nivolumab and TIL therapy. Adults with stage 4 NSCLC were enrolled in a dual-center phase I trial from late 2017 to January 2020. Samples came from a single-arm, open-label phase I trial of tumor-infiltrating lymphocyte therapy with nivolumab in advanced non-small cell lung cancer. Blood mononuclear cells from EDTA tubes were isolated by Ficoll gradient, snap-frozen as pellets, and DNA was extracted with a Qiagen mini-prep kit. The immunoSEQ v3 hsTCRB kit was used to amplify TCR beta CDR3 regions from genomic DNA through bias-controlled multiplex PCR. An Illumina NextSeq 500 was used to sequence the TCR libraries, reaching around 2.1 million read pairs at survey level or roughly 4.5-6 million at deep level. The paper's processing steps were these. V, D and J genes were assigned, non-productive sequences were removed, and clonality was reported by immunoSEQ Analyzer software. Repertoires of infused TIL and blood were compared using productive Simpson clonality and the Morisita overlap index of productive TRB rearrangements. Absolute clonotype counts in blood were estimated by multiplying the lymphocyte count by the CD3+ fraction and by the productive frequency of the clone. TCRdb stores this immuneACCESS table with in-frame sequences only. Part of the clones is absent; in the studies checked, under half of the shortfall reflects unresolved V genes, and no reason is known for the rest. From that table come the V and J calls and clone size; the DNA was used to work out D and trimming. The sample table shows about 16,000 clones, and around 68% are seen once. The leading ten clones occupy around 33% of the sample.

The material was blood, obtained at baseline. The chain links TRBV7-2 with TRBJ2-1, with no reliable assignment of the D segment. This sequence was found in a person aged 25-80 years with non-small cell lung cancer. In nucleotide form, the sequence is TGTGCCAGCAGCGCGAATTACAATGAGCAGTTCTTC. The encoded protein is CASSANYNEQFF. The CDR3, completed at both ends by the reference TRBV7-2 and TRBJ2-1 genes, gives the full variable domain GAGVSQSPSNKVTEKGKDVELRCDPISGHTALYWYRQSLGQGLEFLIYFQGNSAPDKSGLPSDRFSAERTGGSVSTLTIQRTQQEDSAVYLCASSANYNEQFFGPGTRLTVL.